This TCR beta chain was captured in a study of cytomegalovirus exposure and HLA in healthy donors. In the case of this clone: Antigen: not known.

Study-level points and caveats: The classifier reportedly diagnosed cytomegalovirus status with high specificity and sensitivity. According to a subsequent analysis, TCR clusters from the first cohort were inclined to appear together in the 110 or so validation repertoires. Across donors, most TCRs were seen rarely, yet some public ones were widespread.

The donors belonged to the roughly 130-subject validation cohort, separate from the roughly 710-subject first cohort. This CDR3 has 16 residues. V was clipped by 0 bases and J by 5 bases; unmatched bases: 10. The germline V gene encodes CDR1 SGHNT and CDR2 YYREEE (reference sequence). Assay: immunoSEQ multiplex PCR; the TCRdb copy retains only in-frame clones and omits some. The sample comprises tens of thousands of clones, 90% to 96% of which are singletons, and approximately 1.5% rests with the top ten. The material sequenced was PBMCs. The V and J genes are TRBV5-4 and TRBJ2-5; 7 bases are shared with TRBD1. The receptor was derived from a man aged 18 to 29 in good health and CMV-seropositive. The CDR3 loop is CASSLGANRGWETQYF. The CDR3 nucleotides read TGTGCCAGCAGCTTGGGGGCGAACAGGGGATGGGAGACCCAGTACTTC.